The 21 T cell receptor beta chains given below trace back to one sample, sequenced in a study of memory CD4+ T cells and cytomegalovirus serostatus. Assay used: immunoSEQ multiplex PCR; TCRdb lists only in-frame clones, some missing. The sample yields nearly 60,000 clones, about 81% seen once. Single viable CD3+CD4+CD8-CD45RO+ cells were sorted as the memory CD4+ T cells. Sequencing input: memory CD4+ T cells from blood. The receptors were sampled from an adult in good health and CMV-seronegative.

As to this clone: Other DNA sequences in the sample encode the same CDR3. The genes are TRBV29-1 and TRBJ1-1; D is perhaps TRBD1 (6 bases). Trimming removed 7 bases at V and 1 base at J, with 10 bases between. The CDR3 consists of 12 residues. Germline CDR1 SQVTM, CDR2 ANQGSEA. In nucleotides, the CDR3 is TGCAGCGCTTCGGGACAGAACACTGAAGCTTTCTTT. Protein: CSASGQNTEAFF. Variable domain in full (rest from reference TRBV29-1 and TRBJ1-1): SAVISQKPSRDICQRGTSLTIQCQVDSQVTMMFWYRQQPGQSLTLIATANQGSEATYESGFVIDKFPISRPNLTFSTLTVSNMSPEDSSIYLCSASGQNTEAFFGQGTRLTVV.

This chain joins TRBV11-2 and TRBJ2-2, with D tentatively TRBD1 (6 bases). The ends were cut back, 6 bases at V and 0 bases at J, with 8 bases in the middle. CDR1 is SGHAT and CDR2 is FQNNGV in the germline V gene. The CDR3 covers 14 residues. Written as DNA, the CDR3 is TGTGCCAGCAGAGGGGGAACGAACACCGGGGAGCTGTTTTTT. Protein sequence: CASRGGTNTGELFF.

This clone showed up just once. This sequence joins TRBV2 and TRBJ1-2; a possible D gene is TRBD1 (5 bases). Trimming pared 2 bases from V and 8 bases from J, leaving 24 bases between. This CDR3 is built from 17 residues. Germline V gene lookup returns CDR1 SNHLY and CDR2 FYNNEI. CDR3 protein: CASSERAVVGARRGYTF. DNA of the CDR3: TGTGCCAGCAGTGAAAGGGCCGTAGTAGGGGCCCGAAGGGGCTACACCTTC.

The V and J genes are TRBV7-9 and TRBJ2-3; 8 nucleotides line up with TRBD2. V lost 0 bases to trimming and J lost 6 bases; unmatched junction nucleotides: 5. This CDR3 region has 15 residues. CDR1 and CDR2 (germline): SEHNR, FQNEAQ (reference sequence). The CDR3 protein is CASSLAASGQDTQYF. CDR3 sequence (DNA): TGTGCCAGCAGCTTAGCTGCTAGCGGGCAGGATACGCAGTATTTT.

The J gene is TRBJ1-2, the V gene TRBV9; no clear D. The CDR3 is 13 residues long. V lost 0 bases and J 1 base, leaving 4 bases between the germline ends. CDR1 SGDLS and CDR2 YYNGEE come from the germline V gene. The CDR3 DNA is TGTGCCAGCAGCGTAGGGATTAACTATGGCTACACCTTC. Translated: CASSVGINYGYTF.

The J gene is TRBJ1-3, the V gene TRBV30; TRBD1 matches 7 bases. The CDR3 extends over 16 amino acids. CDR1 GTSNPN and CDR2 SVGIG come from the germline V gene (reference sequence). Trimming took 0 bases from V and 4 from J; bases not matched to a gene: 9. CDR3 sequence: CAWSVRDRSVGNTIYF. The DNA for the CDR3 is TGTGCCTGGAGTGTACGGGACAGATCCGTAGGAAACACCATATATTTT.

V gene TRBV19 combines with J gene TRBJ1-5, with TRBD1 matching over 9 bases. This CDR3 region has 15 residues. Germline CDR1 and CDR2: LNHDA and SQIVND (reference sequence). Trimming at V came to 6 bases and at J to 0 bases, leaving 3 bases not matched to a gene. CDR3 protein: CASRRDRASNQPQHF. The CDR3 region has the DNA TGTGCCAGTAGACGGGACAGGGCTAGCAATCAGCCCCAGCATTTT.

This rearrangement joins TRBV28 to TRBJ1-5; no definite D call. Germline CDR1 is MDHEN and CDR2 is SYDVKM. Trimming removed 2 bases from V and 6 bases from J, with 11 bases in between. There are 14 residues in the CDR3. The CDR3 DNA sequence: TGTGCCAGCAGTTTAGGCACTCCAAGTCAGCCCCAGCATTTT. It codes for CASSLGTPSQPQHF.

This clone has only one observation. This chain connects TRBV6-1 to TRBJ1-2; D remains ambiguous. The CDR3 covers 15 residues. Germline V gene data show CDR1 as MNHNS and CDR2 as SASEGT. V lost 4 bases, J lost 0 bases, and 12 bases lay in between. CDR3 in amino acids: CASSGRQNTNYGYTF. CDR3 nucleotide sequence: TGTGCCAGCAGTGGCCGGCAGAACACTAACTATGGCTACACCTTC.

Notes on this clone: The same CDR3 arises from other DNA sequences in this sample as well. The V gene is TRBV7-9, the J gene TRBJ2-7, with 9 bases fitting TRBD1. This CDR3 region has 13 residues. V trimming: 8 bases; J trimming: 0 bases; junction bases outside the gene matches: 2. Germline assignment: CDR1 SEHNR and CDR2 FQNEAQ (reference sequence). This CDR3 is CASDRGSSYEQYF. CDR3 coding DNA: TGTGCCAGCGACAGGGGGTCCTCCTACGAGCAGTACTTC.

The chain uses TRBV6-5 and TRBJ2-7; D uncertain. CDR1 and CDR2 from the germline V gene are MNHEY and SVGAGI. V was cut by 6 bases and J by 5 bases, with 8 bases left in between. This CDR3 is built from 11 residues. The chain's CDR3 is CASRRWDEQYF. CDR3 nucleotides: TGTGCCAGCAGACGGTGGGACGAGCAGTACTTC.

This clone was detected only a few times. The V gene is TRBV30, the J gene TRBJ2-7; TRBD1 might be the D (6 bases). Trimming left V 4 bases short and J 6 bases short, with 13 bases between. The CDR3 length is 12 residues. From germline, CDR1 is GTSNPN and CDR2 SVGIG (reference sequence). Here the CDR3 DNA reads TGTGCCTGGAACCAGGGGATAGGCGAGCAGTACTTC. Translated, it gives CAWNQGIGEQYF.

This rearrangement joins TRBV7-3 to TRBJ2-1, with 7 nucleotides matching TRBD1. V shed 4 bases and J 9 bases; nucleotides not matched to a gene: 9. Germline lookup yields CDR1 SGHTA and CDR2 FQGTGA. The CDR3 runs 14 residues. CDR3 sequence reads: CASSSQGSGSEQFF. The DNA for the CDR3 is TGTGCCAGCAGCTCACAGGGGTCCGGCAGTGAGCAGTTCTTC.

The CDR3 DNA reads as TGTGCCAGCCGACCGGGAGGTAGCACAGATACGCAGTATTTT. It specifies CASRPGGSTDTQYF. The chain couples TRBV7-9 to TRBJ2-3; 7 nucleotides line up with TRBD2. Germline lookup yields CDR1 SEHNR and CDR2 FQNEAQ (reference sequence). With 8 bases clipped from V and 0 bases from J, the junction kept 5 bases outside the gene matches. This CDR3 spans 14 amino acids.

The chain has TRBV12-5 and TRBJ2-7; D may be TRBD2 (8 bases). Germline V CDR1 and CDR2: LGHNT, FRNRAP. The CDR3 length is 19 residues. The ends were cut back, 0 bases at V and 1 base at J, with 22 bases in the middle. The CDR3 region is CASGLVRLRGGGGSYEQYF. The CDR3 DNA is TGTGCTAGTGGTTTGGTACGGCTTAGAGGGGGCGGGGGGTCCTACGAGCAGTACTTC.

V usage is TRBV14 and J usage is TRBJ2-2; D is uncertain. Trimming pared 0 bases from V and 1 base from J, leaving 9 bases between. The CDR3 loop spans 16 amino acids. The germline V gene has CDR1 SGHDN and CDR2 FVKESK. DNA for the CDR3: TGTGCCAGCAGCCAAGATTTGCCAGGGAACACCGGGGAGCTGTTTTTT. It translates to CASSQDLPGNTGELFF.

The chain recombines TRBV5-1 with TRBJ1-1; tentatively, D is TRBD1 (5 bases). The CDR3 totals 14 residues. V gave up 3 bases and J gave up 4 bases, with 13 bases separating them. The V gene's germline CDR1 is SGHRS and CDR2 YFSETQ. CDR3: CASSWGRRGTEAFF. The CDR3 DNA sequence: TGCGCCAGCAGCTGGGGACGGAGGGGCACTGAAGCTTTCTTT.

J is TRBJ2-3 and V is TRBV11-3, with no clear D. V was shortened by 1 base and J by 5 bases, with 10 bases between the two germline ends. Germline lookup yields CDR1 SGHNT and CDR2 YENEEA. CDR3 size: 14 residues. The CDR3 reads CASSLAPMLDTQYF. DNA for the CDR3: TGTGCCAGCAGCTTAGCCCCCATGCTAGATACGCAGTATTTT.

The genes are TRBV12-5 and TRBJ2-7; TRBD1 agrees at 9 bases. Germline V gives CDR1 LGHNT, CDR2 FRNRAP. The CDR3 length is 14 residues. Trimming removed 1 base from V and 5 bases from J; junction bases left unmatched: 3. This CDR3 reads CASGLEGTGNEQYF. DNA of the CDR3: TGTGCTAGTGGTTTGGAGGGGACAGGGAACGAGCAGTACTTC.

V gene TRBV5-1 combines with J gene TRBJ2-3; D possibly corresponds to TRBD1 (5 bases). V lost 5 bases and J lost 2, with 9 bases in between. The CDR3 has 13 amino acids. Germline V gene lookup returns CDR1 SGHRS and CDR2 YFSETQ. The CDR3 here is CASRIRDTDTQYF. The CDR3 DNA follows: TGCGCCAGCAGGATCAGGGACACAGATACGCAGTATTTT.

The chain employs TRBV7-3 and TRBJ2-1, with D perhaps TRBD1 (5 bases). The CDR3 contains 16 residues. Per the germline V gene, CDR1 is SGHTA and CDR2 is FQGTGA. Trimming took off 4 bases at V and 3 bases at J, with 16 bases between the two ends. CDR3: CASSSNPPGIYNEQFF. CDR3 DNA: TGTGCCAGCAGCTCGAACCCCCCAGGGATCTACAATGAGCAGTTCTTC.